The 12 T cell receptor beta chains listed next were all sequenced from one sample in a study of cytomegalovirus exposure and HLA in healthy donors. PCR involved 60 Vbeta and 13 Jbeta primers. TCRdb's table, derived via immunoSEQ multiplex PCR, lists solely in-frame clones and lacks some. Seen here are under 200,000 clones, about three quarters observed once, and the top ten hold 1.3% to 1.5%. Material: PBMCs. These receptors were collected from a man younger than 35 in good health and CMV-seronegative.

This chain connects TRBV4-3 to TRBJ1-1; 7 nucleotides line up with TRBD1. The CDR3 loop spans 16 amino acids. With V trimmed by 2 bases and J by 4 bases, 10 bases remained unmatched. Looked up from germline, CDR1 is LGHNA and CDR2 is YSLEER. CDR3: CASSQNTGVVGTEAFF. CDR3 DNA sequence: TGCGCCAGCAGCCAAAACACAGGGGTGGTAGGCACTGAAGCTTTCTTT.

The chain uses TRBV7-8 and TRBJ2-7; the match to TRBD2 covers 10 bases. This CDR3 is built from 13 residues. The germline gives CDR1 SGHVS, CDR2 FQNEAQ. The trim removed 7 bases at V and 5 bases at J, leaving 5 bases unmatched. This CDR3 is CASTLAGENEQYF. The CDR3 nucleotides read TGTGCCAGCACCCTAGCGGGAGAGAACGAGCAGTACTTC. Together with reference TRBV7-8 and TRBJ2-7, the CDR3 gives the full variable domain: GAGVSQSPRYKVAKRGQDVALRCDPISGHVSLFWYQQALGQGPEFLTYFQNEAQLDKSGLPSDRFFAERPEGSVSTLKIQRTQQEDSAVYLCASTLAGENEQYFGPGTRLTVT.

V gene TRBV2 combines with J gene TRBJ1-2, with 8 bases aligning to TRBD1. Losses at the gene ends were 3 bases for V and 8 bases for J; bases not matched to a gene: 8. The CDR3 totals 14 residues. CDR1 SNHLY and CDR2 FYNNEI come from the germline V gene. The chain's CDR3 is CASSDGQGALGYTF. Written as DNA, the CDR3 is TGTGCCAGCAGTGATGGGCAGGGGGCACTCGGCTACACCTTC.

This chain links TRBV6-1 with TRBJ2-1; 7 bases align to TRBD2. CDR1 and CDR2 (germline): MNHNS, SASEGT. V was pared by 5 bases and J by 5 bases, with 9 bases of the junction left unmatched. This CDR3 has 15 residues. CDR3 residues: CASSLTREIHNEQFF. In DNA form, the CDR3 reads TGTGCCAGCAGTCTGACGCGGGAGATCCACAATGAGCAGTTCTTC.

V is TRBV7-9 and J is TRBJ1-1; D may be TRBD1 (5 bases). The V gene's germline CDR1 is SEHNR and CDR2 FQNEAQ (reference sequence). Trimming stripped 4 bases from V and 8 bases from J, with 14 bases between. The CDR3 is 13 residues long. This CDR3 is CASSSEGRAEAFF. The CDR3 DNA is TGTGCCAGCAGCTCCGAGGGGAGGGCGGAAGCTTTCTTT.

The chain uses TRBV28 and TRBJ2-6; weak D call: TRBD2 (6 bases). Germline CDR1 reads MDHEN; CDR2 reads SYDVKM. CDR3 length: 15 amino acids. Between the trimmed V and J ends, which lost 3 bases and 2 bases, there was a span of 8 bases. In DNA, the CDR3 is TGTGCCAGCAGTTTGGCGGGGACTGGGGCCAACGTCCTGACTTTC. Translating it yields CASSLAGTGANVLTF.

The chain uses TRBV19 and TRBJ2-4, with 8 nucleotides matching TRBD1. This CDR3 has 15 amino acids. V was pared by 5 bases and J by 4 bases, with 7 bases of the junction left unmatched. CDR1 is LNHDA, CDR2 SQIVND, per germline (reference sequence). The CDR3 DNA follows: TGTGCCAGTAGTCCCAGGACAGGGATAAAAAACATTCAGTACTTC. Residues: CASSPRTGIKNIQYF.

V is TRBV28 and J is TRBJ2-5; TRBD1 aligns across 9 bases. V shed 9 bases and J 7 bases; nucleotides not matched to a gene: 9. Germline assignment: CDR1 MDHEN and CDR2 SYDVKM. CDR3 length: 13 residues. The CDR3 coding sequence is TGTGCCAGTCAATGGACAGGGGACGGGACCCAGTACTTC. This sequence encodes CASQWTGDGTQYF.

A single count supports this clone. This chain joins TRBV4-1 and TRBJ2-1, with 10 nucleotides matching TRBD2. With V trimmed by 8 bases and J by 6 bases, 10 bases remained unmatched. The CDR3 totals 15 residues. Per germline, CDR1 MGHRA and CDR2 YSYEKL. The CDR3 here is CASRLGASGSNEQFF. The CDR3 DNA reads TGCGCCAGCCGGCTCGGGGCTAGCGGGAGCAATGAGCAGTTCTTC.

CDR3 bases: TGTGCCAGCAGAGCGCCGGCCCTTGAAGAGCAGTACTTC. Translated, it gives CASRAPALEEQYF. The V gene is TRBV28, the J gene TRBJ2-7; D gene ambiguous. CDR1 is MDHEN and CDR2 is SYDVKM in the germline V gene. Between the trimmed V and J ends, which lost 6 bases and 7 bases, there was a span of 16 bases. This CDR3 is 13 amino acids long.

The chain links TRBV2 to TRBJ2-3; D gene uncertain. V lost 4 bases and J lost 5, with 13 bases in between. CDR3 length equals 14 residues. The V gene's germline CDR1 is SNHLY and CDR2 FYNNEI. The CDR3 spells CASSGAVLGDTQYF. The CDR3 DNA is TGTGCCAGCAGTGGGGCAGTCCTGGGAGATACGCAGTATTTT.

This clone showed up just a few times. The chain uses TRBV5-6 and TRBJ1-1, with 9 bases fitting TRBD1. The CDR3 has 14 amino acids. CDR1 and CDR2 (germline): SGHDT, YYEEEE. J was trimmed by 5 bases and V by 8 bases; bases with no gene match: 10. As DNA, the CDR3 is TGTGCCAGTAGCCCATGGACAGGGGTGACTGAAGCTTTCTTT. It is translated as CASSPWTGVTEAFF.